A selection of T cell receptor beta chains follows, all from one sample in a study of blood T cells in healthy people across ages. Each CDR3 protein is one row after TCRdb ran MiXCR on the 5' RACE reads. The sample lists over a million distinct CDR3 sequences; less than 25% were seen once. These data are also associated with another study on T cells of mothers and their children.

Input material: blood. The receptor source for this set is a girl aged 2-10 years in good health. Each CDR3 is given with its conserved first and last residue. The D gene is left open where the match is weak. Size tells how often a clone was seen (once, few, many) or the class of an expanded clone, and some rows leave it out.

J gene: TRBJ1-4; V gene: TRBV6-1; clone size: NA; D gene: NA; CDR3 protein: CASSEGVAGVTKLFF; CDR3 DNA: TGTGCCAGCAGTGAAGGCGTGGCAGGGGTCACGAAGCTGTTTTTT
J gene: TRBJ2-6; V gene: TRBV28; clone size: few; D gene: NA; CDR3 protein: CASSLWGGGANVLTF; CDR3 DNA: TGTGCCAGCAGTTTATGGGGTGGTGGGGCCAACGTCCTGACTTTC
J gene: TRBJ1-1; V gene: TRBV7-3; clone size: NA; D gene: TRBD1; CDR3 protein: CARGLGQGPSKNTEAFF; CDR3 DNA: TGTGCCAGAGGTTTAGGACAGGGGCCGTCCAAGAACACTGAAGCTTTCTTT
J gene: TRBJ2-7; V gene: TRBV3-1; clone size: few; D gene: NA; CDR3 protein: CASSQVADSYEQYF; CDR3 DNA: TGTGCCAGCAGCCAAGTAGCGGATTCCTACGAGCAGTACTTC
J gene: TRBJ2-3; V gene: TRBV6-1; clone size: NA; D gene: TRBD2; CDR3 protein: CASSDNLLAGLTDTQYF; CDR3 DNA: TGTGCCAGCAGTGACAACTTACTAGCGGGCCTCACAGATACGCAGTATTTT
J gene: TRBJ2-7; V gene: TRBV7-8; clone size: few; D gene: NA; CDR3 protein: CASSGGGASYEQYF; CDR3 DNA: TGTGCCAGCAGCGGAGGGGGCGCCTCCTACGAGCAGTACTTC
J gene: TRBJ2-1; V gene: TRBV6-6; clone size: few; D gene: TRBD2; CDR3 protein: CASSYSGVSGGIDEQFF; CDR3 DNA: TGTGCCAGCAGTTACTCGGGTGTTAGCGGGGGAATTGATGAGCAGTTCTTC
J gene: TRBJ2-7; V gene: TRBV2; clone size: few; D gene: TRBD1; CDR3 protein: CASGPTGQEAMGEQYF; CDR3 DNA: TGTGCCAGCGGCCCAACGGGACAGGAAGCCATGGGCGAGCAGTACTTC
J gene: TRBJ1-1; V gene: TRBV4-1; clone size: few; D gene: NA; CDR3 protein: CASSHPARTGNTEAFF; CDR3 DNA: TGCGCCAGCAGCCACCCGGCCCGGACGGGTAACACTGAAGCTTTCTTT
J gene: TRBJ2-3; V gene: TRBV15; clone size: NA; D gene: NA; CDR3 protein: CATSREKPGTDTQYF; CDR3 DNA: TGTGCCACCAGCAGAGAAAAACCAGGGACAGATACGCAGTATTTT
J gene: TRBJ2-7; V gene: TRBV27; clone size: once; D gene: TRBD2; CDR3 protein: CASSLVGSGVREQYF; CDR3 DNA: TGTGCCAGCAGCTTGGTTGGGAGCGGGGTTCGGGAGCAGTACTTC
J gene: TRBJ1-3; V gene: TRBV28; clone size: few; D gene: NA; CDR3 protein: CASKAGAGNTIYF; CDR3 DNA: TGTGCCAGCAAGGCAGGGGCCGGAAACACCATATATTTT
J gene: TRBJ2-7; V gene: TRBV29-1; clone size: few; D gene: NA; CDR3 protein: CSVETGPREQYF; CDR3 DNA: TGCAGCGTTGAAACGGGTCCTCGGGAGCAGTACTTC
J gene: TRBJ1-4; V gene: TRBV4-3; clone size: NA; D gene: NA; CDR3 protein: CASSQEPPGDVEKLFF; CDR3 DNA: TGCGCCAGCAGCCAAGAACCCCCAGGGGATGTGGAAAAACTGTTTTTT
J gene: TRBJ2-5; V gene: TRBV7-6; clone size: few; D gene: TRBD2; CDR3 protein: CASSQLAGGLEEQYF; CDR3 DNA: TGTGCCAGCAGCCAACTAGCGGGAGGTTTGGAAGAGCAGTACTTC
J gene: TRBJ2-5; V gene: TRBV7-9; clone size: NA; D gene: TRBD2; CDR3 protein: CASSPREATSETQYF; CDR3 DNA: TGTGCCAGCAGCCCCCGGGAGGCCACCTCAGAGACCCAGTACTTC
J gene: TRBJ2-5; V gene: TRBV6-5; clone size: NA; D gene: TRBD2; CDR3 protein: CASLSGSETQYF; CDR3 DNA: TGTGCCAGCCTAAGCGGGAGTGAGACCCAGTACTTC
J gene: TRBJ2-1; V gene: TRBV12-3/TRBV12-4; clone size: NA; D gene: NA; CDR3 protein: CASSLVVADEQFF; CDR3 DNA: TGTGCCAGCAGTTTGGTGGTAGCCGATGAGCAGTTCTTC
J gene: TRBJ2-1; V gene: TRBV29-1; clone size: few; D gene: TRBD1; CDR3 protein: CSGPDRGNEQFF; CDR3 DNA: TGCAGCGGCCCGGACAGGGGGAATGAGCAGTTCTTC
J gene: TRBJ2-7; V gene: TRBV2; clone size: NA; D gene: NA; CDR3 protein: CASRLADPSYEQCF; CDR3 DNA: TGTGCCAGCAGATTAGCGGACCCCTCCTACGAGCAGTGCTTC
J gene: TRBJ2-6; V gene: TRBV5-1; clone size: NA; D gene: NA; CDR3 protein: CASSEKTSGANVLTF; CDR3 DNA: TGCGCCAGCAGTGAGAAGACAAGTGGGGCCAACGTCCTGACTTTC
J gene: TRBJ1-1; V gene: TRBV29-1; clone size: NA; D gene: NA; CDR3 protein: CSVDVRRTEAFF; CDR3 DNA: TGCAGCGTTGACGTACGGAGGACTGAAGCTTTCTTT
J gene: TRBJ2-7; V gene: TRBV12-5; clone size: NA; D gene: NA; CDR3 protein: CASAHLTRPFEQYF; CDR3 DNA: TGTGCTAGTGCCCATTTGACTCGTCCCTTCGAGCAGTACTTC
J gene: TRBJ2-7; V gene: TRBV15; clone size: few; D gene: TRBD1; CDR3 protein: CATSREPLRGNEQYF; CDR3 DNA: TGTGCCACCAGCAGAGAACCCCTCAGGGGGAACGAGCAGTACTTC
J gene: TRBJ1-2; V gene: TRBV20-1; clone size: NA; D gene: NA; CDR3 protein: CSATDGYYGYTF; CDR3 DNA: TGCAGTGCCACGGACGGATACTATGGCTACACCTTC
J gene: TRBJ1-5; V gene: TRBV9; clone size: NA; D gene: NA; CDR3 protein: CASNQGFNQPQHF; CDR3 DNA: TGTGCCAGCAACCAGGGTTTCAATCAGCCCCAGCATTTT
J gene: TRBJ1-1; V gene: TRBV9; clone size: NA; D gene: NA; CDR3 protein: CASSVAYQGMNTEAFF; CDR3 DNA: TGTGCCAGCAGCGTAGCTTATCAGGGGATGAACACTGAAGCTTTCTTT
J gene: TRBJ2-2; V gene: TRBV7-8; clone size: once; D gene: NA; CDR3 protein: CASSSDAARFTGELFF; CDR3 DNA: TGTGCCAGCAGCTCGGATGCCGCGAGGTTCACCGGGGAGCTGTTTTTT
J gene: TRBJ2-3; V gene: TRBV7-8; clone size: few; D gene: TRBD2; CDR3 protein: CASSPNPGRGRVDTDTQYF; CDR3 DNA: TGTGCCAGCAGCCCGAATCCCGGTCGGGGGAGGGTTGATACAGATACGCAGTATTTT
J gene: TRBJ1-2; V gene: TRBV19; clone size: few; D gene: TRBD1; CDR3 protein: CALEGAVYGYTF; CDR3 DNA: TGTGCCCTGGAGGGGGCGGTCTATGGCTACACCTTC
J gene: TRBJ2-1; V gene: TRBV20-1; clone size: NA; D gene: NA; CDR3 protein: CSAQNYVGAYNEQFF; CDR3 DNA: TGCAGTGCCCAGAATTACGTCGGGGCCTACAATGAGCAGTTCTTC
J gene: TRBJ2-2; V gene: TRBV5-1; clone size: NA; D gene: TRBD2; CDR3 protein: CASRREGPGELFF; CDR3 DNA: TGCGCCAGCAGACGGGAGGGCCCGGGGGAGCTGTTTTTT
J gene: TRBJ1-1; V gene: TRBV7-9; clone size: NA; D gene: NA; CDR3 protein: CASRTLGLGSTEAFF; CDR3 DNA: TGTGCCAGCAGGACACTAGGGTTGGGGTCCACTGAAGCTTTCTTT
J gene: TRBJ2-7; V gene: TRBV29-1; clone size: NA; D gene: TRBD2; CDR3 protein: CSSSPGGEGAEQYF; CDR3 DNA: TGCAGCTCCTCCCCGGGAGGGGAGGGCGCCGAGCAGTACTTC
J gene: TRBJ1-2; V gene: TRBV20-1; clone size: few; D gene: NA; CDR3 protein: CSARVDHGYTF; CDR3 DNA: TGCAGTGCTAGAGTCGACCATGGCTACACCTTC
J gene: TRBJ2-1; V gene: TRBV6-2/TRBV6-3; clone size: NA; D gene: TRBD1; CDR3 protein: CASSDRGLYNEQFF; CDR3 DNA: TGTGCCAGCAGTGACAGGGGCCTCTACAATGAGCAGTTCTTC
J gene: TRBJ2-7; V gene: TRBV29-1; clone size: few; D gene: TRBD1; CDR3 protein: CSVVWDSYEQYF; CDR3 DNA: TGCAGCGTTGTGTGGGACAGCTACGAGCAGTACTTC
J gene: TRBJ2-3; V gene: TRBV7-2; clone size: few; D gene: TRBD1; CDR3 protein: CASSEQGDITDTQYF; CDR3 DNA: TGTGCCAGCAGCGAACAGGGGGATATCACAGATACGCAGTATTTT
J gene: TRBJ1-2; V gene: TRBV20-1; clone size: many; D gene: NA; CDR3 protein: CSARAPADYGYTF; CDR3 DNA: TGCAGTGCTAGAGCCCCGGCGGACTATGGCTACACCTTC
J gene: TRBJ2-3; V gene: TRBV11-3; clone size: NA; D gene: NA; CDR3 protein: CASSFTRDTQYF; CDR3 DNA: TGTGCCAGCAGCTTCACCAGAGATACGCAGTATTTT
J gene: TRBJ2-1; V gene: TRBV29-1; clone size: few; D gene: TRBD2; CDR3 protein: CSVDLREASNEQFF; CDR3 DNA: TGCAGCGTTGATTTGCGGGAGGCGTCCAATGAGCAGTTCTTC
J gene: TRBJ2-1; V gene: TRBV7-7; clone size: few; D gene: NA; CDR3 protein: CASSFVLGSEQFF; CDR3 DNA: TGTGCTAGCAGCTTCGTGCTCGGGAGTGAGCAGTTCTTC
J gene: TRBJ2-5; V gene: TRBV2; clone size: few; D gene: NA; CDR3 protein: CASKGYGETQYF; CDR3 DNA: TGTGCCAGCAAGGGATACGGAGAGACCCAGTACTTC